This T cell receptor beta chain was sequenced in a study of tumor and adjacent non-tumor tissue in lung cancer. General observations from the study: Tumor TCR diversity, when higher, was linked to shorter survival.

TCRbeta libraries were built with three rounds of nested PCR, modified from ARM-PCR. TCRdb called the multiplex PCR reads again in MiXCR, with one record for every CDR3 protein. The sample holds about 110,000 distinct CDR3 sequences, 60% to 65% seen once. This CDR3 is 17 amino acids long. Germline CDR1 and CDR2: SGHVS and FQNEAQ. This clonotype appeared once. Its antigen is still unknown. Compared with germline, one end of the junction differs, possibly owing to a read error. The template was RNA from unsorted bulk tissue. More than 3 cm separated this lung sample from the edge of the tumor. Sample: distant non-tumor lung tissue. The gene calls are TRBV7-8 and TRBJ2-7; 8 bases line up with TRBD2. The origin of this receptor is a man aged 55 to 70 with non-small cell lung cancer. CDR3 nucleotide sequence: TGTACCAGCAGCTTAGCGGGACAAGGTTTTAGCTCCTACGAGCAGTACTTC. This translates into CTSSLAGQGFSSYEQYF.